This T cell receptor beta chain was found in a study of vaccination and CD4 T cells after COVID-19. Sample time point: late sampling 161 to 241 days after vaccination in a few convalescent patients. TCRdb itself ran the PCR reads through MiXCR, one entry per CDR3 protein. The table includes about 31,000 distinct CDR3 sequences, approximately 49% detected once. V was pared by 0 bases and J by 4 bases, with 7 bases of the junction left unmatched. The CDR3 has 18 amino acids. Germline CDR1 and CDR2: SGHNT and YYREEE (reference sequence). This rearrangement joins TRBV5-4 to TRBJ2-2; 12 bases line up with TRBD2. The receptor was derived from a human donor who had recovered from COVID-19. This material consisted of CD4+ T cells from blood, taken about 7 months after SARS-CoV-2 vaccination. CDR3 nucleotides: TGTGCCAGCAGCTTGGAACCTAGCGGGAGGGGTATCACCGGGGAGCTGTTTTTT. Amino acid sequence: CASSLEPSGRGITGELFF. The full variable domain, its missing parts supplied by reference TRBV5-4 and TRBJ2-2, is ETGVTQSPTHLIKTRGQQVTLRCSSQSGHNTVSWYQQALGQGPQFIFQYYREEENGRGNFPPRFSGLQFPNYSSELNVNALELDDSALYLCASSLEPSGRGITGELFFGEGSRLTVL.